This T cell receptor (beta chain) stems from a study of shared clonotypes between healthy human individuals. Germline V CDR1 and CDR2: SNHLY, FYNNEI. The CDR3 runs 10 residues. V was shortened by 4 bases and J by 6 bases, with 4 bases between the two germline ends. CD8 cells regarded as naive lacked CD45RO, were positively chosen for CCR7, and omitted terminally differentiated effector memory CD45RA+ cells. Sequencing was performed with immunoSEQ multiplex PCR; in TCRdb, only in-frame clones are kept and a portion is missing. The sample records hundreds of thousands of clones, 98% being singletons. Comment on this clone: Other DNA sequences of this sample code for an identical CDR3.

The rearrangement uses TRBV2 and TRBJ2-7; D ambiguous. Sequenced sample: naive CD8+ T cells sorted from blood. The origin of this receptor is a man aged 30 to 45 in good health. The CDR3 spells CASSGGEQYF. DNA of the CDR3: TGTGCCAGCAGTGGTGGCGAGCAGTACTTC. Based on the CDR3 plus reference TRBV2 and TRBJ2-7, the full variable domain is EPEVTQTPSHQVTQMGQEVILRCVPISNHLYFYWYRQILGQKVEFLVSFYNNEISEKSEIFDDQFSVERPDGSNFTLKIRSTKLEDSAMYFCASSGGEQYFGPGTRLTVT.